Below, 8 T cell receptor beta chains from the same sample are listed, as sequenced in a study of T cells after yellow fever vaccination. TCRdb reprocessed the 5' RACE reads via MiXCR and lists one record per CDR3 protein. This sample has 450,000 to 600,000 distinct CDR3 sequences; approximately 15% occur once, and the top ten carry around an eighth. The sample consisted of PBMCs, taken on the day of the yellow fever booster vaccination. The source is a man younger than 40 who received the YFV17D yellow fever vaccine.

This clonotype was seen a handful of times. The chain couples TRBV4-3 to TRBJ2-1; D remains unclear. Germline V gene lookup returns CDR1 LGHNA and CDR2 YSLEER. The germline V and J ends were trimmed by 0 bases and 2 bases, with 8 bases remaining between them. The CDR3 runs to 15 residues. CDR3 region: CASSQEENAYNEQFF. The CDR3 nucleotides are TGCGCCAGCAGCCAAGAGGAAAACGCCTACAATGAGCAGTTCTTC.

A few counts support this clonotype. V and J are TRBV7-9 and TRBJ2-7; a weak D match, TRBD2 (7 bases). V shed 2 bases and J shed 12 bases, with 14 bases lying between them. The CDR3 consists of 12 residues. Germline V CDR1 and CDR2: SEHNR, FQNEAQ (reference sequence). This chain's CDR3 is CASSLSGTRAYF. The CDR3 DNA reads TGTGCCAGCAGCTTAAGCGGGACACGGGCGTACTTC.

The chain combines TRBV30 with TRBJ2-5, with D tentatively TRBD1 or TRBD2 (5 bases each). The CDR3 is 13 amino acids. CDR1 and CDR2 from the germline V gene are GTSNPN and SVGIG (reference sequence). V was pared by 1 base and J by 5 bases, with 11 bases between. The CDR3 here is CAWSERWGETQYF. The CDR3 DNA reads TGTGCCTGGAGTGAAAGGTGGGGGGAGACCCAGTACTTC.

This clonotype has just a few counts. The rearrangement uses TRBV6-1 and TRBJ2-7; TRBD2 matches 12 bases. The germline V gene encodes CDR1 MNHNS and CDR2 SASEGT. The CDR3 spans 14 residues. The V segment lost 10 bases and the J segment 2 bases; nucleotides outside the gene matches: 6. The CDR3 region is CATRRTSGTYEQYF. DNA of the CDR3: TGTGCCACCCGTCGGACTAGCGGGACCTACGAGCAGTACTTC.

Regarding this clonotype: The germline gene is not matched at one end of the junction; a read error may be the cause. This sequence joins TRBV20-1 and TRBJ2-7; 7 positions match TRBD1. This CDR3 spans 13 amino acids. CDR1 and CDR2 (germline): DFQATT, SNEGSKA (reference sequence). CDR3 residues: CSPRRQGSYEQYF. The CDR3 bases are TGCAGTCCTAGACGACAGGGTTCCTACGAGCAGTACTTC.

This clonotype has only a few counts. The V call is TRBV5-1, the J call TRBJ2-3, with 8 bases lining up with TRBD2. Germline lookup yields CDR1 SGHRS and CDR2 YFSETQ. After removal of 0 bases from V and 1 base from J, the junction contained 4 bases not matched to a gene. The CDR3 length is 16 residues. CDR3 loop: CASSLDPTSGTDTQYF. The CDR3 DNA is TGCGCCAGCAGCTTGGATCCGACTAGCGGCACAGATACGCAGTATTTT. Together with reference TRBV5-1 and TRBJ2-3, the CDR3 gives the full variable domain: KAGVTQTPRYLIKTRGQQVTLSCSPISGHRSVSWYQQTPGQGLQFLFEYFSETQRNKGNFPGRFSGRQFSNSRSEMNVSTLELGDSALYLCASSLDPTSGTDTQYFGPGTRLTVL.

The gene calls are TRBV10-3 and TRBJ2-7; 7 nucleotides align to TRBD1. The CDR3 is 13 residues long. Per the germline V gene, CDR1 is ENHRY and CDR2 is SYGVKD. V was pared by 6 bases and J by 2 bases, with 4 bases of the junction left unmatched. The CDR3 reads CAIRWDSTYEQYF. The DNA of the CDR3 is TGTGCCATCAGATGGGACAGTACCTACGAGCAGTACTTC.

This clonotype has just a few counts. The genes are TRBV19 and TRBJ2-3, with 7 positions matching TRBD1. The CDR3 has 16 amino acids. V shed 7 bases and J 6 bases; nucleotides not matched to a gene: 16. CDR1 is LNHDA and CDR2 is SQIVND in the germline V gene (reference sequence). CDR3 sequence reads: CASNHLPGQKRDTQYF. The DNA of the CDR3 is TGTGCCAGTAATCATTTACCGGGACAGAAGCGGGATACGCAGTATTTT.